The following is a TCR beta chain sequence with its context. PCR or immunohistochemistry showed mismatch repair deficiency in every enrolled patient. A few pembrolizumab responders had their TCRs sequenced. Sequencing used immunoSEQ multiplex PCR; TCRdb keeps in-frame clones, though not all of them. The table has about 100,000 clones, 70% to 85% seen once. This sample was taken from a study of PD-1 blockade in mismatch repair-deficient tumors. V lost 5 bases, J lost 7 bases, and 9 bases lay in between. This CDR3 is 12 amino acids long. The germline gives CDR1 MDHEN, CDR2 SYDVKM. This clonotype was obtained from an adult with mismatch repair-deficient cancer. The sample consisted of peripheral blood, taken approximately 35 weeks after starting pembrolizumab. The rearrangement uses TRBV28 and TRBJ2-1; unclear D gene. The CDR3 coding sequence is TGTGCCAGCAGTGCCTTGTGGAATGAGCAGTTCTTC. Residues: CASSALWNEQFF.